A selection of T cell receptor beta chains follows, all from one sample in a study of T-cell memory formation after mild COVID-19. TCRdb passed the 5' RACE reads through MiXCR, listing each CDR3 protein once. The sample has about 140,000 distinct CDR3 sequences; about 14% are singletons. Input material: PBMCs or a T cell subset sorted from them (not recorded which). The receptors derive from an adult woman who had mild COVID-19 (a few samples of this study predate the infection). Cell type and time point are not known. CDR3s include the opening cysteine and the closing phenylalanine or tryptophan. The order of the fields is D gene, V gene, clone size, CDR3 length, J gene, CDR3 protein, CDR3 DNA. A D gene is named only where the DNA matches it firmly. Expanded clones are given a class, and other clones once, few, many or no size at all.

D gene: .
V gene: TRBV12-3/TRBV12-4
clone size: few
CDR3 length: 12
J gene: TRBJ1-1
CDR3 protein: CASRDQVTEAFF
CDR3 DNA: TGTGCCAGCAGGGACCAGGTCACTGAAGCTTTCTTT

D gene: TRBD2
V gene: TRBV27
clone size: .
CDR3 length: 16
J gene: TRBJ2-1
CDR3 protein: CASSLSSGGLYNEQFF
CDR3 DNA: TGTGCCAGCAGTTTAAGTAGCGGGGGGCTCTACAATGAGCAGTTCTTC

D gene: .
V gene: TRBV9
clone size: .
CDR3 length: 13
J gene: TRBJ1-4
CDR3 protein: CASSLSPEKLFFF
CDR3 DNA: .

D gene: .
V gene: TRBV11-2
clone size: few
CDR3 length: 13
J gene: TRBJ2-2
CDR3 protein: CASSLGDTGELFF
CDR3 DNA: TGTGCCAGCAGCTTAGGTGACACCGGGGAGCTGTTTTTT

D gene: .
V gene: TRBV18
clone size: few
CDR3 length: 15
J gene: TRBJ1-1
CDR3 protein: CASSPQQSRNTEAFF
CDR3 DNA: TGTGCCAGCTCACCCCAGCAATCTCGGAACACTGAAGCTTTCTTT

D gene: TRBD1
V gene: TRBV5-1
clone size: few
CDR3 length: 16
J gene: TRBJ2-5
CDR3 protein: CASSLIGGTGRETQYF
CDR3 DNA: TGCGCCAGCAGCTTGATAGGCGGGACAGGGCGAGAGACCCAGTACTTC

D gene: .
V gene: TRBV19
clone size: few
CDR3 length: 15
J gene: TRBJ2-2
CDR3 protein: CASSILGGLTGELFF
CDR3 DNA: TGTGCCAGTAGTATCCTTGGGGGACTCACCGGGGAGCTGTTTTTT

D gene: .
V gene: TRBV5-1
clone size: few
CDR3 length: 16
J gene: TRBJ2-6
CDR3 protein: CASSPAATSGANVLTF
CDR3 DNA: TGCGCCAGCAGCCCTGCAGCCACATCTGGGGCCAACGTCCTGACTTTC

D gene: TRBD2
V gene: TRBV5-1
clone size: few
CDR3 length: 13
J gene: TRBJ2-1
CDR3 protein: CASSPRGLAFMFF
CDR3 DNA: TGCGCCAGCAGCCCGAGAGGACTAGCCTTCATGTTCTTC

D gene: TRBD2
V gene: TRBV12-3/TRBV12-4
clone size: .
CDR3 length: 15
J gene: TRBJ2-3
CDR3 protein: CASSLWGGGTDTQYF
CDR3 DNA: TGTGCCAGCAGTTTGTGGGGGGGGGGCACAGATACGCAGTATTTT

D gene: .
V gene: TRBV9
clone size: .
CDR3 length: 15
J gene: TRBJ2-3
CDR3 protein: CASSVGVRSTDTQYF
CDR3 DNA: TGTGCCAGCAGCGTAGGAGTTCGGAGCACAGATACGCAGTATTTT

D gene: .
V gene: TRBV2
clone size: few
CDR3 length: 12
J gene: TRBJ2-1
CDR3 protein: CASSRLYNEQFF
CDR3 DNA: TGTGCCAGCAGTCGACTTTACAATGAGCAGTTCTTC

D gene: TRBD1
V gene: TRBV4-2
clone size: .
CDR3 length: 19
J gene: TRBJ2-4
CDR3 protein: CASSQVRGQTKMVKNIQYF
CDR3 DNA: TGTGCCAGCAGCCAAGTACGGGGACAGACGAAAATGGTCAAAAACATTCAGTACTTC

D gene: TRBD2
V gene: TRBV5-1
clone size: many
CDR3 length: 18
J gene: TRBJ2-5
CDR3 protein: CASSLEAFTPSGSWAQYF
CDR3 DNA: TGCGCCAGCAGCTTGGAGGCATTTACCCCTAGCGGGAGTTGGGCCCAGTACTTC

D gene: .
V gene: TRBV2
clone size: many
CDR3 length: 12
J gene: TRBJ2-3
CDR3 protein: CASRVLADTQYF
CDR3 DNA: TGTGCCAGCAGGGTACTAGCCGATACGCAGTATTTT

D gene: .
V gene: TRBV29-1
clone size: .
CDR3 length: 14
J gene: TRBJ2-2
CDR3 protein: CSVDPGSGTGELFF
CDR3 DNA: TGCAGCGTTGATCCGGGGTCAGGAACCGGGGAGCTGTTTTTT

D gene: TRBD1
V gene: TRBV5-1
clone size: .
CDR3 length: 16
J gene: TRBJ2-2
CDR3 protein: CASSPRTGPRTGELFF
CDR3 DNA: TGCGCCAGCAGCCCCCGGACAGGGCCGCGGACCGGGGAGCTGTTTTTT

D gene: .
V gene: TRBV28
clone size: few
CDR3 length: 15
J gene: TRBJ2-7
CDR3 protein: CASSGPGVGSYEQYF
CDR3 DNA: TGTGCCAGCAGCGGCCCAGGGGTAGGCTCCTACGAGCAGTACTTC

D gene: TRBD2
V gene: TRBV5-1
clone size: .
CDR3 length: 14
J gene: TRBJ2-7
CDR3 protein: CASRQTSGSREQYF
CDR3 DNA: TGCGCCAGCCGCCAGACTAGCGGGAGTCGTGAGCAGTACTTC

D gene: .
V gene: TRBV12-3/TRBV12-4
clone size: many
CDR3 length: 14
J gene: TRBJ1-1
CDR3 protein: CASSRTGASTEAFF
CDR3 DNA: TGTGCCAGCAGTAGAACGGGGGCAAGCACTGAAGCTTTCTTT

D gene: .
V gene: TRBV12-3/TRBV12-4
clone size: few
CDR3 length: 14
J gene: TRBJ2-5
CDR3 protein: CASSRAGVKETQYF
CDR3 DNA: TGTGCCAGCAGCAGAGCAGGGGTTAAAGAGACCCAGTACTTC

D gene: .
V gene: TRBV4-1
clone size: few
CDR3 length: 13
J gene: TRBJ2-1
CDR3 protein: CASSRVIQGEQFF
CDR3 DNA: TGCGCCAGCAGCCGAGTCATTCAGGGGGAGCAGTTCTTC

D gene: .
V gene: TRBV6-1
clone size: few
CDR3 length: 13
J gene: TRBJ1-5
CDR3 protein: CASSGHSNQPQHF
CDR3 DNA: TGTGCCAGCAGTGGACATAGCAATCAGCCCCAGCATTTT

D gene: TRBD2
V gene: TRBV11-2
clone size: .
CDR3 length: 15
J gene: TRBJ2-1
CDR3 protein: CASRNWGEGRNEQFF
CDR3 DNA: TGTGCCAGCAGGAACTGGGGGGAGGGACGAAATGAGCAGTTCTTC

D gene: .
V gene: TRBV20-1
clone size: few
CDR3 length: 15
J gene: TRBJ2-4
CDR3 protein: CSARDELLGEKVQYF
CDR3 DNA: TGCAGTGCCCGAGACGAATTACTAGGGGAGAAGGTTCAGTACTTC

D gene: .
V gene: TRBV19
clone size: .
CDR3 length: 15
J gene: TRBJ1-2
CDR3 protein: CASSIGIQVEAGYTF
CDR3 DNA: TGTGCCAGTAGTATCGGGATCCAGGTTGAAGCTGGCTACACCTTC

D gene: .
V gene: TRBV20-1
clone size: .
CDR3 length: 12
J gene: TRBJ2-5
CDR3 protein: CSAGRTGETQYF
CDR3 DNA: TGCAGTGCTGGACGGACTGGAGAGACCCAGTACTTC

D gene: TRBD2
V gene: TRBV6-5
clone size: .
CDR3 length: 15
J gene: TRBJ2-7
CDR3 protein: CASWDTSGLSYEQYF
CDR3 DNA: TGTGCCAGCTGGGATACTAGCGGTCTCTCCTACGAGCAGTACTTC

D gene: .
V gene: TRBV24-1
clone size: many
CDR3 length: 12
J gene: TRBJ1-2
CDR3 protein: CATSRQGFGYTF
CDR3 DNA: TGTGCCACCAGTCGCCAGGGTTTTGGCTACACCTTC

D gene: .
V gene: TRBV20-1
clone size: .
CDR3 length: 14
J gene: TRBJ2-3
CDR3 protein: CSARVGAGTDTQYF
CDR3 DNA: TGCAGTGCTAGAGTGGGGGCTGGCACAGATACGCAGTATTTT

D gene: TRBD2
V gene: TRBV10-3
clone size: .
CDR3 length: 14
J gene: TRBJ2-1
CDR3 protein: CAISLAVGPNEQFF
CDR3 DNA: TGTGCCATCAGTCTAGCGGTGGGGCCAAATGAGCAGTTCTTC

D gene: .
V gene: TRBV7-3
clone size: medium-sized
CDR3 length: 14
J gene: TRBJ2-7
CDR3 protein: CASSHLTTPYEQYF
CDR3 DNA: TGTGCCAGCAGCCATTTGACAACCCCCTACGAGCAGTACTTC

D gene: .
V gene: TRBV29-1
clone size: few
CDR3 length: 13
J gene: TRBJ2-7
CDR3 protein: CSAQVSASYEQYF
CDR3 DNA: TGCAGCGCACAGGTATCGGCCTCCTACGAGCAGTACTTC

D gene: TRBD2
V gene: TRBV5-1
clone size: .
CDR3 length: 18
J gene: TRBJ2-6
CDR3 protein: CASSPGLGGSLGANVLTF
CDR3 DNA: TGCGCCAGCAGTCCCGGACTAGGAGGCAGTCTGGGGGCCAACGTCCTGACTTTC

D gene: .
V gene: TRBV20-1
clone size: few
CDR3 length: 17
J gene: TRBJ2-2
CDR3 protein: CSASHSWDLKNTGELFF
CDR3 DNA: TGCAGTGCTAGCCACTCCTGGGACCTAAAGAACACCGGGGAGCTGTTTTTT

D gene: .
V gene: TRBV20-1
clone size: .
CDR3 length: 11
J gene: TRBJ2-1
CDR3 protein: CSAGGNNEQFF
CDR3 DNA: TGCAGTGCCGGGGGTAACAATGAGCAGTTCTTC

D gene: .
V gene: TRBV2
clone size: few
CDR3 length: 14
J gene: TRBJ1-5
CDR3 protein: CARGRPDSNQPQHF
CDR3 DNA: TGTGCCAGGGGGCGGCCAGATAGCAATCAGCCCCAGCATTTT

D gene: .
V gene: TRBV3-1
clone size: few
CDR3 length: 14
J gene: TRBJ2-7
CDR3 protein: CASSPTRASYEQYF
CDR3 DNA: TGTGCCAGCAGCCCAACTAGGGCTTCCTACGAGCAGTACTTC

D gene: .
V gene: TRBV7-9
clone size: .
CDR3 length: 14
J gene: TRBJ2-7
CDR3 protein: CASSLSLGSYEQYF
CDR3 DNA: TGTGCCAGCAGCTTATCCCTTGGCTCCTACGAGCAGTACTTC

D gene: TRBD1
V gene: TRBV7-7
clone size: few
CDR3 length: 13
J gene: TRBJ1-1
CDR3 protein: CARSPGGWTEAFF
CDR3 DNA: TGTGCCAGAAGTCCAGGGGGCTGGACTGAAGCTTTCTTT

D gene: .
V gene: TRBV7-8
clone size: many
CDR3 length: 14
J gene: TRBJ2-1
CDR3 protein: CASSLGQGLLEQFF
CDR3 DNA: TGTGCCAGCAGCTTAGGGCAGGGGTTGCTTGAGCAGTTCTTC

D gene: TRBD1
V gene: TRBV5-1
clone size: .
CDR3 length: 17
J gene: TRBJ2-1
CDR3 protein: CASSSPSIRDRENEQFF
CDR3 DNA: TGCGCCAGCAGCTCCCCCTCTATCCGGGACAGGGAGAATGAGCAGTTCTTC

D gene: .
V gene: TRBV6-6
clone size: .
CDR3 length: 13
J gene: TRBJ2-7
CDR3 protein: CASSRTVGHEQYF
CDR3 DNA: TGTGCCAGCAGTCGGACGGTAGGGCACGAGCAGTACTTC

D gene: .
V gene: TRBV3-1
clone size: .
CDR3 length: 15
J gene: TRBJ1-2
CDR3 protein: CASSQGAVSAYGYTF
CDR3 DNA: TGTGCCAGCAGCCAAGGTGCAGTCTCTGCTTATGGCTACACCTTC

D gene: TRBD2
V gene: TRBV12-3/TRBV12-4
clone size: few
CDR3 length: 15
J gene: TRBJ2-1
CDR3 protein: CASSQLADDYNEQFF
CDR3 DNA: TGTGCCAGCAGTCAACTAGCGGATGACTACAATGAGCAGTTCTTC

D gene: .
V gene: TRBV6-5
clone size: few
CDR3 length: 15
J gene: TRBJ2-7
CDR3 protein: CASRPQLGKGGEQYF
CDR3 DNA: TGTGCCAGCAGGCCCCAATTGGGTAAGGGAGGTGAGCAGTACTTC

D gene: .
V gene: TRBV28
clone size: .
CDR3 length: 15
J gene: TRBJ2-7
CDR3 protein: CASSGTGTALYEQYF
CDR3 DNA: TGTGCCAGCAGTGGTACAGGGACCGCGCTCTACGAGCAGTACTTC